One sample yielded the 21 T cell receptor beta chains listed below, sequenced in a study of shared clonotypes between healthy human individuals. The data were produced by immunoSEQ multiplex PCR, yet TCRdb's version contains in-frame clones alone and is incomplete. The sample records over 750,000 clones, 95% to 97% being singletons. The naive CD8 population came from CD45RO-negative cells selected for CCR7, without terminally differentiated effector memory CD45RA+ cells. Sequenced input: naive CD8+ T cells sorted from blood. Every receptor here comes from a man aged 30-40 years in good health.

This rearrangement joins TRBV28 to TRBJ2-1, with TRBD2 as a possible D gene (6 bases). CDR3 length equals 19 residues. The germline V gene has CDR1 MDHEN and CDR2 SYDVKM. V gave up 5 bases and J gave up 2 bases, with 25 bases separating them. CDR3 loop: CASSPLDRGWDRTYNEQFF. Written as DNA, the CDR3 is TGTGCCAGCAGTCCCCTGGACCGGGGGTGGGATAGGACCTACAATGAGCAGTTCTTC.

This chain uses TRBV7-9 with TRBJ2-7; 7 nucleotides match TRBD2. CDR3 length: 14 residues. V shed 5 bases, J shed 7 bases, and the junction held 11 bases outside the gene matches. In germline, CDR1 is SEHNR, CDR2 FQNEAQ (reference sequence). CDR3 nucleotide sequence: TGTGCCAGCAGCGGCAGCGGTATAGCGGGTGAGCAGTACTTC. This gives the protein CASSGSGIAGEQYF.

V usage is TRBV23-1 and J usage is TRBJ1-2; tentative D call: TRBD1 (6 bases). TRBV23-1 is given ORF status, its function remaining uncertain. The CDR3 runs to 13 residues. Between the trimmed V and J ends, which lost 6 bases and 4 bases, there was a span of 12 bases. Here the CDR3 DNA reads TGCGCCAGCAGACGAGACAGGAGCTATGGCTACACCTTC. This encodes CASRRDRSYGYTF.

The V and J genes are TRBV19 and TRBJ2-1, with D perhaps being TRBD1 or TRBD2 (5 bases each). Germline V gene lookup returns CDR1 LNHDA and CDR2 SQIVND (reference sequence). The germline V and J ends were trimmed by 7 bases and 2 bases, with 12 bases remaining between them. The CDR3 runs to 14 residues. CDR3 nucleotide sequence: TGTGCCAGTAACGTTGGGGGACCCTACAATGAGCAGTTCTTC. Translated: CASNVGGPYNEQFF.

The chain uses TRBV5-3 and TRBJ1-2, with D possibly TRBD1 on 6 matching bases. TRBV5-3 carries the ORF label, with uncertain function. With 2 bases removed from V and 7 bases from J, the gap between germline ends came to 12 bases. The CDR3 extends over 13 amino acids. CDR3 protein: CARSLQGSGGYTF. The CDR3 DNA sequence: TGTGCCAGAAGCTTACAGGGTAGCGGTGGCTACACCTTC.

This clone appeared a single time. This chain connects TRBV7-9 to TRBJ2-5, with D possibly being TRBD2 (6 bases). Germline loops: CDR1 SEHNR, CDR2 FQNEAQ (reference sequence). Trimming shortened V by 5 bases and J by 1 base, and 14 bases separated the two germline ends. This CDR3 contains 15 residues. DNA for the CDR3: TGTGCCAGCAGCCCTACCGGGAGAGCCCAAGAGACCCAGTACTTC. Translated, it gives CASSPTGRAQETQYF.

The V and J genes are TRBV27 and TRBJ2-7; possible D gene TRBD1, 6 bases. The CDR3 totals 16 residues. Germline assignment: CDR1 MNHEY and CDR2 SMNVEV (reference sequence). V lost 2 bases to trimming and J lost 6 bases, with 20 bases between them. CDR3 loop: CASSLVKTGAQGEQYF. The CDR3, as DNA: TGTGCCAGCAGTTTAGTAAAGACAGGAGCCCAGGGCGAGCAGTACTTC.

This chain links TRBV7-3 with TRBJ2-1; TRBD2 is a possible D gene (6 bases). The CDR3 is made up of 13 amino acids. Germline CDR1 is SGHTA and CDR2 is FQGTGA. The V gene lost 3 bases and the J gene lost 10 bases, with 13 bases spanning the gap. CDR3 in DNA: TGTGCCAGCAGCTTGTTCGGCGGGAAAGAGCAGTTCTTC. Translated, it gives CASSLFGGKEQFF.

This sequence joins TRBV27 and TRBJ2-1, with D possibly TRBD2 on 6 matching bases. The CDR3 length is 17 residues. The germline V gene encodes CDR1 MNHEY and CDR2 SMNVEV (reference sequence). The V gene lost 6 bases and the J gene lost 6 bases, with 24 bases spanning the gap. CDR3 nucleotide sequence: TGTGCCAGCAGCCCCGTCGGGACTCCAGTCCTATTCAATGAGCAGTTCTTC. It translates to CASSPVGTPVLFNEQFF.

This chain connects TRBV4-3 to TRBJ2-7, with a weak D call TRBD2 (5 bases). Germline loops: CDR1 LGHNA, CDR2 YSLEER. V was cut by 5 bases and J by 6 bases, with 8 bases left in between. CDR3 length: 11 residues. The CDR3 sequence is CASSSSSEQYF. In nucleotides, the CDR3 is TGCGCCAGCAGCTCTAGCAGCGAGCAGTACTTC.

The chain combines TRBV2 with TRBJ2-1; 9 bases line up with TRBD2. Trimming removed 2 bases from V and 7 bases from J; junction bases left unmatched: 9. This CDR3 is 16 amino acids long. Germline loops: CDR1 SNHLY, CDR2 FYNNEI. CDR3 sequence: CASSELGSGSENEQFF. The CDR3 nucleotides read TGTGCCAGCAGTGAATTGGGTAGCGGGAGTGAGAATGAGCAGTTCTTC. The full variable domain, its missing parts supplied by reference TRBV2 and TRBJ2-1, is EPEVTQTPSHQVTQMGQEVILRCVPISNHLYFYWYRQILGQKVEFLVSFYNNEISEKSEIFDDQFSVERPDGSNFTLKIRSTKLEDSAMYFCASSELGSGSENEQFFGPGTRLTVL.

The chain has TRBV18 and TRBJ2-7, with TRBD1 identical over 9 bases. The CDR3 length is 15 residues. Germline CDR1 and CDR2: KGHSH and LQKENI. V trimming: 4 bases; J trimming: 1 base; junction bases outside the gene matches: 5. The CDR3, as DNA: TGTGCCAGCTCACGGGGACAGGGTCGATCCTACGAGCAGTACTTC. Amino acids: CASSRGQGRSYEQYF.

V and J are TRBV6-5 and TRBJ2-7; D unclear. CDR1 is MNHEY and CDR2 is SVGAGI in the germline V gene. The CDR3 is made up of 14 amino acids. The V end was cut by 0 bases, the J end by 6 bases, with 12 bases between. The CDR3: CASSYSTAPVEQYF. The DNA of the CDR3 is TGTGCCAGCAGTTACTCGACGGCCCCTGTCGAGCAGTACTTC.

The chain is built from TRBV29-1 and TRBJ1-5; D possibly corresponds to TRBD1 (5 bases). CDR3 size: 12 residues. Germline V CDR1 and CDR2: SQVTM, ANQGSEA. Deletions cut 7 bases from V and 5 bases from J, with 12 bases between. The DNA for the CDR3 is TGCAGCGCTGGCAGGGCCGATCAGCCCCAGCATTTT. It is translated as CSAGRADQPQHF. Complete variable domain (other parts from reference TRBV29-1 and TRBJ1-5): SAVISQKPSRDICQRGTSLTIQCQVDSQVTMMFWYRQQPGQSLTLIATANQGSEATYESGFVIDKFPISRPNLTFSTLTVSNMSPEDSSIYLCSAGRADQPQHFGDGTRLSIL.

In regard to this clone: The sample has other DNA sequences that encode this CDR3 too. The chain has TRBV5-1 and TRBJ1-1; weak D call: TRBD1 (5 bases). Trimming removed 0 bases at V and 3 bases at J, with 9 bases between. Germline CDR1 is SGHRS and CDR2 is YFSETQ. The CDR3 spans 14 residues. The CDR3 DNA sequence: TGCGCCAGCAGCTTGGATAGGGGCTACACTGAAGCTTTCTTT. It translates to CASSLDRGYTEAFF.

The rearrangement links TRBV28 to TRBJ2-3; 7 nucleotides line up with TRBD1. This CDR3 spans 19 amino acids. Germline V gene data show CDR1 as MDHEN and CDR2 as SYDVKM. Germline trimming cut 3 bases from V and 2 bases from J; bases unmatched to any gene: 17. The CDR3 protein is CASSFFRLGGQGPTDTQYF. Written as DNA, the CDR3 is TGTGCCAGCAGTTTCTTCCGCTTAGGGGGCCAAGGACCCACAGATACGCAGTATTTT.

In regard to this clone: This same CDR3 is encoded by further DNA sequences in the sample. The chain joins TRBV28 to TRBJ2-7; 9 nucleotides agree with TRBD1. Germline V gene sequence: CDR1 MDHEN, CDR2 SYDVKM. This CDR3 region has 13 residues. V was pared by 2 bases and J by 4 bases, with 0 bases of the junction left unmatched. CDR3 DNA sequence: TGTGCCAGCAGTTTAGGGACAGGGTACGAGCAGTACTTC. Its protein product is CASSLGTGYEQYF.

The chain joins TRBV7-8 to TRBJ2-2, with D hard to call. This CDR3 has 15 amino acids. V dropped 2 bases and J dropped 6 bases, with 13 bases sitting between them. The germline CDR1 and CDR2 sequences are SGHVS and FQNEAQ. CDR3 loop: CASSLSNVYPGELFF. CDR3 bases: TGTGCCAGCAGCTTATCTAACGTGTACCCCGGGGAGCTGTTTTTT.

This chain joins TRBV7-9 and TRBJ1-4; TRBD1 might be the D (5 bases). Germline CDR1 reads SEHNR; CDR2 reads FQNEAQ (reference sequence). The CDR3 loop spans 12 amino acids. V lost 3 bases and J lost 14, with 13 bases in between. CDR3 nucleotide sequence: TGTGCCAGCAGCTTGGTAGGGGTTGGTCTGTTTTTT. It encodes CASSLVGVGLFF.

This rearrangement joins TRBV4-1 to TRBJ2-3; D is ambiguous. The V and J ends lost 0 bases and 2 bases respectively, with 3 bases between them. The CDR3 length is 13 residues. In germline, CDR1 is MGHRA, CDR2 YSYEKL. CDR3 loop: CASSQDYTDTQYF. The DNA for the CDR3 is TGCGCCAGCAGCCAAGATTACACAGATACGCAGTATTTT.

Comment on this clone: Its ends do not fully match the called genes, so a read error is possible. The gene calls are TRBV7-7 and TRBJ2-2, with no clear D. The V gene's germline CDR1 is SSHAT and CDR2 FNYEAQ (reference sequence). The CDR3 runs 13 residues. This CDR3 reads CASSQTGTGELFF. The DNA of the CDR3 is TGTGCTAGCAGTCAGACTGGGACCGGGGAGCTGTTTTTT.